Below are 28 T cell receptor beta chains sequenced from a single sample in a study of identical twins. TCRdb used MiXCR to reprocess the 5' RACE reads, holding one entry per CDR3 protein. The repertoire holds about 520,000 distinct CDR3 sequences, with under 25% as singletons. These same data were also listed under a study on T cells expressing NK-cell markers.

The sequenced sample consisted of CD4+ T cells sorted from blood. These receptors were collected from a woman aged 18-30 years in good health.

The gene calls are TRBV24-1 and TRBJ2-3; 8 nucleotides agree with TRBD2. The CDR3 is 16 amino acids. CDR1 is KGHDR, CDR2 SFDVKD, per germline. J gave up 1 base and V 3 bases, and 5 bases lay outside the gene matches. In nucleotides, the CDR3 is TGTGCCACCAGTGATCCCCGGCGGGAGGGCACAGATACGCAGTATTTT. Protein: CATSDPRREGTDTQYF.

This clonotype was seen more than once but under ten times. CDR3 amino acids: CASSPGLESEQYF. For the CDR3, the DNA is TGTGCCAGCAGCCCGGGACTAGAAAGCGAGCAGTACTTC. The chain recombines TRBV3-1 with TRBJ2-7; 8 positions match TRBD2. The CDR3 is made up of 13 amino acids. CDR1 and CDR2 from the germline V gene are LGHDT and YNNKEL (reference sequence). Unmatched junction bases numbered 5, after V lost 4 bases and J lost 6 bases.

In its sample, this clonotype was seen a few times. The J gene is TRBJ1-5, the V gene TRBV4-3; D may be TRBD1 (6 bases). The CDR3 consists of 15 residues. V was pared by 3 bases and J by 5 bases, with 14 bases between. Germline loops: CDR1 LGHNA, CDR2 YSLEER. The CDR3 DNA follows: TGCGCCAGCAGCCAGACACAGGGAGGGGATCAGCCCCAGCATTTT. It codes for CASSQTQGGDQPQHF.

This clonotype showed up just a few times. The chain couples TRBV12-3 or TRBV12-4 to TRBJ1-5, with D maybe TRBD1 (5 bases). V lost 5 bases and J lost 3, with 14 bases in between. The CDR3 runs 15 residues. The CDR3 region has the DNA TGTGCCAGCAGTCACCGGCGACAGCCCAATCAGCCCCAGCATTTT. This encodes CASSHRRQPNQPQHF.

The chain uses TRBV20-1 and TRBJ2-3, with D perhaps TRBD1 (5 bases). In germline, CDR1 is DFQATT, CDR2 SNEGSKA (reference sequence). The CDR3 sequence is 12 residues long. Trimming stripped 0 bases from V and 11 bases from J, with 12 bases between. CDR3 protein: CSARDAGIVQYF. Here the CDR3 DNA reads TGCAGTGCTAGAGATGCAGGGATCGTGCAGTATTTT.

The chain's CDR3 is CASSLGAGWQYF. CDR3 bases: TGTGCCAGCAGTTTGGGGGCAGGGTGGCAGTACTTC. V is TRBV12-3 or TRBV12-4 and J is TRBJ2-7, with a possible D match to TRBD1 (6 bases). V lost 3 bases to trimming and J lost 9 bases, with 12 bases between them. This CDR3 has 12 residues.

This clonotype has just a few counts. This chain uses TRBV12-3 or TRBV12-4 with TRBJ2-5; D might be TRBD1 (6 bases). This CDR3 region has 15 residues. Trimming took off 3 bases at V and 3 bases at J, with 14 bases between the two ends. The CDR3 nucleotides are TGTGCCAGCAGTTTTACCGGACAGACCGAAGAGACCCAGTACTTC. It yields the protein CASSFTGQTEETQYF.

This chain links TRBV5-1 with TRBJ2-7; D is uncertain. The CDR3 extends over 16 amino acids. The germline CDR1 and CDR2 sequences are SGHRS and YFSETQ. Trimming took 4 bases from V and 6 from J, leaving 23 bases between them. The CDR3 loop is CASSTGLYQKSSEQYF. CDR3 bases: TGCGCCAGCAGCACCGGGTTGTACCAGAAATCGAGCGAGCAGTACTTC.

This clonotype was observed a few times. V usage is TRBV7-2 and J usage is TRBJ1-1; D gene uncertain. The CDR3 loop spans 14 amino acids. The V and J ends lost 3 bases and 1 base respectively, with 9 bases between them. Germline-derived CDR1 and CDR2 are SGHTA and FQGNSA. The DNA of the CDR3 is TGTGCCAGCAGCTTTGGACTCGCGAACACTGAAGCTTTCTTT. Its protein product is CASSFGLANTEAFF.

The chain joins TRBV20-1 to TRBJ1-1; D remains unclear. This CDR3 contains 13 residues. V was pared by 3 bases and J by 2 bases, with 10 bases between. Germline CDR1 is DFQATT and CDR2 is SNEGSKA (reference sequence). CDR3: CSASREANTEAFF. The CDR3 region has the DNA TGCAGTGCTAGCCGGGAAGCAAACACTGAAGCTTTCTTT.

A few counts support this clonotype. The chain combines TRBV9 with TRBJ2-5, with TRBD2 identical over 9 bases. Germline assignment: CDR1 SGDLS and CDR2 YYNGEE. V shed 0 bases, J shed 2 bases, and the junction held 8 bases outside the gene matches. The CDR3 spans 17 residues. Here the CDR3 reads CASSVGGSGGIQETQYF. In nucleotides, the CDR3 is TGTGCCAGCAGCGTAGGTGGTAGCGGGGGTATACAAGAGACCCAGTACTTC.

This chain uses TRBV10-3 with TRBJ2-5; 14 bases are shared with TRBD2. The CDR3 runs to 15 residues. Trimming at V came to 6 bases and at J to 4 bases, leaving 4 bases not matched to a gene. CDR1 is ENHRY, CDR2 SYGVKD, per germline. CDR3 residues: CAIRPTSGGGETQYF. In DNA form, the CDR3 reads TGTGCCATCAGACCGACTAGCGGGGGGGGAGAGACCCAGTACTTC.

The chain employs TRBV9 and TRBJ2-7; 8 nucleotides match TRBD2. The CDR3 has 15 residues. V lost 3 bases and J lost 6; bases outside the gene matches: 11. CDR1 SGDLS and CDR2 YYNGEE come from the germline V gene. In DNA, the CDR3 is TGTGCCAGCAGCGGGCGAGCGGGAGTAGGCTCCGAGCAGTACTTC. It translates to CASSGRAGVGSEQYF.

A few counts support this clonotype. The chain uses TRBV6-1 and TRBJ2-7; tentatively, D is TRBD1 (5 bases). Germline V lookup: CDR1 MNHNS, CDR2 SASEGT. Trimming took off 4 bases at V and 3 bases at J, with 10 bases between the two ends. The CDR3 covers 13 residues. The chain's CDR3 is CASSVARVYEQYF. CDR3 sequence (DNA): TGTGCCAGCAGTGTGGCCAGGGTCTACGAGCAGTACTTC.

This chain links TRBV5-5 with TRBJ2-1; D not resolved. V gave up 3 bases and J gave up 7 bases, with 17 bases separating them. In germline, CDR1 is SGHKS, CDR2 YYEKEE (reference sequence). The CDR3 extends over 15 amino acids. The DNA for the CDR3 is TGTGCCAGCAGCTCCATAACCGGACCGCCTAATGAGCAGTTCTTC. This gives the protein CASSSITGPPNEQFF.

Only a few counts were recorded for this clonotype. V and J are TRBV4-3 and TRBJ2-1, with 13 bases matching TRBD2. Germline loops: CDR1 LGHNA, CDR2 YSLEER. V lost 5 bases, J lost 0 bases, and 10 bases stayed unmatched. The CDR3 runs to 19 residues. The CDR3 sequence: CASSSRGLAGTSSYNEQFF. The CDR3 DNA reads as TGCGCCAGCAGCTCTCGGGGACTAGCGGGAACTAGCTCCTACAATGAGCAGTTCTTC.

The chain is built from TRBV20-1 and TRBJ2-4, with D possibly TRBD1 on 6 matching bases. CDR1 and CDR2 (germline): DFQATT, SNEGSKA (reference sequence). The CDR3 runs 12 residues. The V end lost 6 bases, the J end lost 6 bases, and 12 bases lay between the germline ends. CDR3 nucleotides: TGCAGTGCCCCGACAGGCGGAAACATTCAGTACTTC. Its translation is CSAPTGGNIQYF.

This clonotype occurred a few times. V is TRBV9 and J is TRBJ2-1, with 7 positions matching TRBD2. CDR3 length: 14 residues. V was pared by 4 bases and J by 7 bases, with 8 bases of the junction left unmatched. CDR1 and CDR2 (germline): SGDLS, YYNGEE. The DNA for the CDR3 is TGTGCCAGCAGCCCGACTAGCCCTCGGAATGAGCAGTTCTTC. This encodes CASSPTSPRNEQFF.

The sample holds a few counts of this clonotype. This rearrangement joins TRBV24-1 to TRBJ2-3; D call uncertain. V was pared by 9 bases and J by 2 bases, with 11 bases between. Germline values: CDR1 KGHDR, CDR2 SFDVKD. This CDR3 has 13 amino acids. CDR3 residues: CATGRGNTDTQYF. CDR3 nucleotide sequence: TGTGCCACCGGTCGCGGAAACACAGATACGCAGTATTTT.

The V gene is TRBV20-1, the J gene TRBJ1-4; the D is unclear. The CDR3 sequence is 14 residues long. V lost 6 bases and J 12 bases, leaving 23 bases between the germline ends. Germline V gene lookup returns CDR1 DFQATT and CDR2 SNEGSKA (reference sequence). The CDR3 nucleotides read TGCAGTGCCCGCGGTGGCGTAGAGATTGTGGAACTGTTTTTT. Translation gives CSARGGVEIVELFF.

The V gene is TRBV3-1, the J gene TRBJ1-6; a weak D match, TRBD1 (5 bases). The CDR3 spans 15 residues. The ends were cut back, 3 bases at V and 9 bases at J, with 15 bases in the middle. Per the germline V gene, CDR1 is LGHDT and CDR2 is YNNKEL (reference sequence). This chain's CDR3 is CASSHITRRGSPLHF. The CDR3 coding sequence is TGTGCCAGCAGCCACATTACAAGGAGGGGTTCACCCCTCCACTTT.

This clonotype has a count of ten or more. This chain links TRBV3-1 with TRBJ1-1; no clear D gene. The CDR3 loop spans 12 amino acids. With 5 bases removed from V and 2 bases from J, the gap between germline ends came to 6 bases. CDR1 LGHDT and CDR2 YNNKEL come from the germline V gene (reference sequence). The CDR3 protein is CASSSSNTEAFF. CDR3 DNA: TGTGCCAGCAGCTCTAGTAACACTGAAGCTTTCTTT.

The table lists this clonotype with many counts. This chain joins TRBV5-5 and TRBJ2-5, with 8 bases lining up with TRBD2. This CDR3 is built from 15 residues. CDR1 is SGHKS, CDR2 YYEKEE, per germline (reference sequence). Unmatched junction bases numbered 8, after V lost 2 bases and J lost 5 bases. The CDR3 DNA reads TGTGCCAGCAGCTTTTCGCGGGCTAGCGGGGAGACCCAGTACTTC. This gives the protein CASSFSRASGETQYF.

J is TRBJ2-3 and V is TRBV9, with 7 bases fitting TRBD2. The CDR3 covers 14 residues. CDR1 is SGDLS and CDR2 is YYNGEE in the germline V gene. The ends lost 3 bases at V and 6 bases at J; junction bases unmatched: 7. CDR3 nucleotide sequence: TGTGCCAGCAGCGGCCGACTAGCTGCCGATACGCAGTATTTT. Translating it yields CASSGRLAADTQYF.

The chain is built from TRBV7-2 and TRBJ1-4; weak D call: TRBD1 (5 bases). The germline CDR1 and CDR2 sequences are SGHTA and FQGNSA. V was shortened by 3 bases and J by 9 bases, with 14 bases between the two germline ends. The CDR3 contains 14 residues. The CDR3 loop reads CASSLETGTKKLFF. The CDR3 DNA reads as TGTGCCAGCAGCTTGGAAACCGGGACCAAAAAACTGTTTTTT.

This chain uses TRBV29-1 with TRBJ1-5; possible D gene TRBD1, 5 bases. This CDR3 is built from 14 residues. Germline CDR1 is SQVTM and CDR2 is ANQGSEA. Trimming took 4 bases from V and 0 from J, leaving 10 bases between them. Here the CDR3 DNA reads TGCAGCGTTGCACTCGACAGTAGCAATCAGCCCCAGCATTTT. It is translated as CSVALDSSNQPQHF.

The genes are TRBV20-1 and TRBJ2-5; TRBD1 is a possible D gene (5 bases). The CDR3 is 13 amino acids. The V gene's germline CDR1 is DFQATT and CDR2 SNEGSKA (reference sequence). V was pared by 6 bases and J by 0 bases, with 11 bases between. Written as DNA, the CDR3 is TGCAGTGCCGGACAAACTTACCAAGAGACCCAGTACTTC. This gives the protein CSAGQTYQETQYF.

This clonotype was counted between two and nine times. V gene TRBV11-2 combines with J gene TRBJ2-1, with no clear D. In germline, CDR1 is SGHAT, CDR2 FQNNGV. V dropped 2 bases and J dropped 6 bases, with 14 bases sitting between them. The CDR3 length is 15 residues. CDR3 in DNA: TGTGCCAGCAGCTTATCTCCTACTGGAACCAATGAGCAGTTCTTC. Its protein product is CASSLSPTGTNEQFF.